A selection of T cell receptor beta chains follows, all from one sample in a study of T cells after yellow fever vaccination. TCRdb re-called the 5' RACE reads with MiXCR, one entry per CDR3 protein. Of about 350,000 distinct CDR3 sequences in the sample, approximately 13% were seen once. Sequences were derived from CD4+ T cells sorted from PBMCs, sampled 15 days after the yellow fever booster vaccination. The source of these receptors is a man aged 18 to 29 who received the YFV17D yellow fever vaccine. Each CDR3 is given without its conserved first and last residue.

cdr3_length: 12; v_call: TRBV12-3/TRBV12-4; cdr3_aa: ASSPQSGHDGYT
cdr3_length: 10; v_call: TRBV20-1; cdr3_aa: SARPTGYGYT
cdr3_length: 15; v_call: TRBV6-2/TRBV6-3; cdr3_aa: ASSYSVTSGARYEQY
cdr3_length: 16; v_call: TRBV15; cdr3_aa: ATSRDSPSGESTDTQY
cdr3_length: 14; v_call: TRBV7-2; cdr3_aa: ASSQSPGQGGNTIY
cdr3_length: 14; v_call: TRBV12-3/TRBV12-4; cdr3_aa: ASSLLSTSNTGELF
cdr3_length: 13; v_call: TRBV12-2; cdr3_aa: ASLGAGAPKETQY
cdr3_length: 11; v_call: TRBV6-5; cdr3_aa: ASNNVQGTEAF
cdr3_length: 11; v_call: TRBV12-3/TRBV12-4; cdr3_aa: ASGQEGRQPQH
cdr3_length: 15; v_call: TRBV7-2; cdr3_aa: ASSLNMGGAGDNEQF
cdr3_length: 11; v_call: TRBV20-1; cdr3_aa: SGAVGFYNEQF
cdr3_length: 12; v_call: TRBV5-3; cdr3_aa: ARSPDGIMRKLF
cdr3_length: 16; v_call: TRBV4-2; cdr3_aa: ASSQDHLSGGAVDTQY
cdr3_length: 11; v_call: TRBV5-8; cdr3_aa: ASSRPEADTQY
cdr3_length: 12; v_call: TRBV25-1; cdr3_aa: ASSDPGTNQPQH
cdr3_length: 11; v_call: TRBV6-2/TRBV6-3; cdr3_aa: ASSRSGGNEQF
cdr3_length: 13; v_call: TRBV5-1; cdr3_aa: ASAPRGDFTDTQY
cdr3_length: 11; v_call: TRBV5-6; cdr3_aa: ASRRTATYEQY
cdr3_length: 12; v_call: TRBV5-1; cdr3_aa: ASSWRRPADTQY
cdr3_length: 13; v_call: TRBV20-1; cdr3_aa: SARDRRTSGEGQF
cdr3_length: 17; v_call: TRBV11-2; cdr3_aa: ASSPGWGAGVLSYNEQF
cdr3_length: 14; v_call: TRBV6-2/TRBV6-3; cdr3_aa: ASSSGQGRGNTEAF
cdr3_length: 15; v_call: TRBV6-5; cdr3_aa: ASSYSSGARSTGELF
cdr3_length: 13; v_call: TRBV7-2; cdr3_aa: ASSLRRTPGYGYT